The 3 T cell receptor beta chains below were found in one sample sequenced in a study of blood T cells in healthy people across ages. It was with a sample-barcoded 5' primer and a J-beta primer mix that a second PCR of roughly 7 to 12 cycles was run. From the 5' RACE reads, TCRdb called clonotypes with MiXCR, one entry per CDR3 protein. The profile shows over 1,500,000 distinct CDR3 sequences, around half of them singletons. The sample taken for sequencing was blood. The receptor source for this set is a woman in her forties in good health.

In this sample, this clonotype turned up once. V is TRBV20-1 and J is TRBJ2-1, with 7 bases lining up with TRBD1. The germline V gene encodes CDR1 DFQATT and CDR2 SNEGSKA (reference sequence). The CDR3 is 17 residues long. V was pared by 6 bases and J by 3 bases, with 17 bases of the junction left unmatched. Written as DNA, the CDR3 is TGCAGTGCCCCAGCACGGCAGGGGGTCAGGGTCTACAATGAGCAGTTCTTC. Translating gives CSAPARQGVRVYNEQFF.

This clonotype was picked up a small number of times. The chain joins TRBV27 to TRBJ2-7; either TRBD1 or TRBD2 may fit D (5 bases each). CDR1 is MNHEY, CDR2 SMNVEV, per germline (reference sequence). The ends were cut back, 9 bases at V and 0 bases at J, with 12 bases in the middle. CDR3 length: 13 amino acids. This chain's CDR3 is CASGTASSYEQYF. CDR3 coding DNA: TGTGCCAGTGGGACCGCGAGCTCCTACGAGCAGTACTTC.

The genes are TRBV20-1 and TRBJ2-5, with a weak D call TRBD1 (7 bases). Germline-derived CDR1 and CDR2 are DFQATT and SNEGSKA (reference sequence). This CDR3 region has 14 residues. V lost 6 bases to trimming and J lost 5 bases, with 19 bases between them. CDR3 nucleotide sequence: TGCAGTGCGAGACCCTTACAGGGGACTGAGACCCAGTACTTC. Translating gives CSARPLQGTETQYF.